This T cell receptor beta chain was recovered during a study of PD-1 blockade in classical Hodgkin lymphoma. By sample share, this clone is medium-sized. Its target is not known. Additional DNA sequences in this sample encode the identical CDR3. The repertoire was sequenced with immunoSEQ multiplex PCR; TCRdb's copy has only in-frame clones and lacks some. This table holds 40,000 to 45,000 clones, about 70% found once. Findings and caveats of the study: Newly diagnosed patients were said to have less baseline TCR diversity than healthy donors did. CD4+ TCR diversity climbed significantly by C4D1, unlike CD8+ TCR diversity.

With no exception, relapse followed autologous stem cell transplantation in all patients, and brentuximab vedotin exposure varied. Under best response, outcomes were complete response, partial response or progressive disease. Here the sequenced sample was peripheral blood mononuclear cells (PBMCs), taken at baseline. The TCR was taken from a human donor with classical Hodgkin lymphoma.

DNA of the CDR3: TGTGCCAGCAGCTTAGTGGGCGGAACGAGCTCCTACGAGCAGTACTTC. It specifies CASSLVGGTSSYEQYF. V usage is TRBV7-2 and J usage is TRBJ2-7; no firm D call. V lost 1 base to trimming and J lost 0 bases, with 13 bases between them. The CDR3 is 16 residues long. Germline CDR1 and CDR2: SGHTA and FQGNSA.